The sample holds many counts of the clone carrying this T cell receptor (beta chain). Its matching antigen is unknown. From the RT-PCR reads, TCRdb called clonotypes with MiXCR, one entry per CDR3 protein. The sample shows about 480,000 distinct CDR3 sequences, roughly 27% of them seen only once. Trimming cost V 2 bases and J 3 bases; bases outside gene matches: 4. The CDR3 has 15 amino acids. The entry originates in a study of response to subunit inactivated influenza vaccine. General observations from the study: The study's authors posited that every seasonal influenza vaccination enlists few new T cells.

The source of this sequence is a man aged 45 to 65 who received an inactivated influenza vaccine. Sequenced material: CD4+ T cells sorted from PBMCs, taken 5 to 6 days after vaccination. The chain has TRBV12-3 or TRBV12-4 and TRBJ2-7; 10 nucleotides match TRBD1. The CDR3 DNA is TGTGCCAGCAGTTTACGGACAGGGGGAGGCTACGAGCAGTACTTC. Residues: CASSLRTGGGYEQYF.